This entry is about one T cell receptor (beta chain). This sample was taken from a study of OX40 agonist ivuxolimab in advanced cancers. About the study: The dose of intravenous ivuxolimab that patients received every 2 weeks ranged from 0.01 to 10 mg/kg.

The length of the CDR3 is 12 residues. Trimming removed 5 bases from V and 7 bases from J, with 12 bases in between. Germline V gene lookup returns CDR1 PRHDT and CDR2 FYEKMQ (reference sequence). Measured with immunoSEQ multiplex PCR; TCRdb has only the in-frame clones, and not every one. This sample yields over 25,000 clones, of which roughly 90% are seen a single time; about 30% belongs to the top ten. The source is an adult with an advanced solid tumor such as melanoma, head and neck, liver or kidney cancer. The specimen was CD4+ or CD8+ T cells sorted from blood, collected in a trial of the OX40 agonist ivuxolimab. The chain links TRBV13 to TRBJ2-7; no reliable D call. Here the CDR3 DNA reads TGTGCCAGCAGCCCCCTTCCTAGAGAGCAGTACTTC. Translated, it gives CASSPLPREQYF.